These 29 T cell receptor beta chains originate from one sample sequenced in a study of beta chain features in type 1 diabetes. The study reverse transcribed the entire isolated RNA, so it sequenced expressed TCRB transcripts. Assay used: immunoSEQ multiplex PCR; TCRdb lists only in-frame clones, some missing. The sample gives about 330,000 clones, roughly 11% of which show up once; 0.015% is in the top ten. Sequencing input: naive CD4+ T cells from blood. The receptors derive from a woman in her thirties in good health.

The chain recombines TRBV6-4 with TRBJ1-5; 11 nucleotides align to TRBD1. Germline CDR1 and CDR2: MRHNA and SNTAGT. CDR3 length: 13 amino acids. V lost 7 bases and J lost 6; bases outside the gene matches: 2. The CDR3 is CASTGQGAQPQHF. The CDR3 nucleotides are TGTGCCAGCACAGGACAGGGGGCTCAGCCCCAGCATTTT.

This clone has a handful of counts. The CDR3 spells CASSFTGRPDTQYF. CDR3 DNA sequence: TGTGCCAGCAGTTTTACGGGAAGGCCAGATACGCAGTATTTT. The chain links TRBV27 to TRBJ2-3; D is possibly TRBD2 (5 bases). Germline assignment: CDR1 MNHEY and CDR2 SMNVEV (reference sequence). V dropped 3 bases and J dropped 4 bases, with 11 bases sitting between them. The CDR3 has 14 amino acids.

This clone has a handful of counts. The rearrangement links TRBV5-4 to TRBJ1-5; unclear D gene. Germline V gene sequence: CDR1 SGHNT, CDR2 YYREEE (reference sequence). The length of the CDR3 is 14 residues. V was trimmed by 0 bases and J by 1 base, leaving 5 bases between them. The CDR3 reads CASSLDRSNQPQHF. DNA of the CDR3: TGTGCCAGCAGCTTGGACAGAAGCAATCAGCCCCAGCATTTT.

This clone came up a few times. The chain carries TRBV19 and TRBJ2-5, with a possible D match to TRBD2 (5 bases). CDR1 LNHDA and CDR2 SQIVND come from the germline V gene (reference sequence). The germline V and J ends were trimmed by 10 bases and 1 base, with 22 bases remaining between them. The CDR3 loop spans 16 amino acids. CDR3 amino acids: CATSRRSRGFQETQYF. CDR3 bases: TGTGCCACCTCCAGGCGAAGCCGGGGATTCCAAGAGACCCAGTACTTC.

Worth noting for this clone: Other DNA sequences in this sample translate to the same CDR3. V usage is TRBV28 and J usage is TRBJ2-7; TRBD1 matches at 8 bases. V was clipped by 4 bases and J by 0 bases; unmatched bases: 5. The CDR3 has 15 amino acids. From germline, CDR1 is MDHEN and CDR2 SYDVKM. CDR3: CASSSSGTGSYEQYF. The DNA of the CDR3 is TGTGCCAGCAGTTCATCCGGGACAGGCTCCTACGAGCAGTACTTC.

The V gene is TRBV6-6, the J gene TRBJ2-7; tentative D call: TRBD1 (6 bases). The germline CDR1 and CDR2 sequences are MNHNY and SVGAGI (reference sequence). This CDR3 is built from 13 residues. V was clipped by 5 bases and J by 3 bases, with 11 bases between them. CDR3 protein: CASSGGSSYEQYF. The CDR3 coding sequence is TGTGCCAGCAGTGGGGGCTCTAGCTACGAGCAGTACTTC.

V gene TRBV4-3 combines with J gene TRBJ2-7; D might be TRBD2 (7 bases). Germline CDR1 LGHNA, CDR2 YSLEER. This CDR3 comprises 19 residues. The V and J ends lost 0 bases and 1 base respectively, with 22 bases between them. CDR3 amino acids: CASSQDPSGQGGGSYEQYF. The CDR3 bases are TGCGCCAGCAGCCAAGACCCATCGGGGCAGGGAGGGGGATCCTACGAGCAGTACTTC.

The chain carries TRBV2 and TRBJ2-1; 8 bases fit TRBD2. The CDR3 is made up of 15 amino acids. After removal of 5 bases from V and 4 bases from J, the junction contained 7 bases not matched to a gene. The germline CDR1 and CDR2 sequences are SNHLY and FYNNEI. CDR3 sequence reads: CASSLLAGPYNEQFF. DNA for the CDR3: TGTGCCAGCAGTCTCTTAGCGGGACCTTACAATGAGCAGTTCTTC.

This chain uses TRBV18 with TRBJ2-2; possible D gene TRBD2, 6 bases. This CDR3 contains 14 residues. Trimming left V 4 bases short and J 0 bases short, with 6 bases between. Looked up from germline, CDR1 is KGHSH and CDR2 is LQKENI. Here the CDR3 DNA reads TGTGCCAGCTCACTAGCGGCGAACACCGGGGAGCTGTTTTTT. This codes for CASSLAANTGELFF.

This clone was seen only a few times. This CDR3 is CAISVESTDTQYF. Written as DNA, the CDR3 is TGTGCCATCAGTGTCGAGTCCACAGATACGCAGTATTTT. The rearrangement joins TRBV10-3 to TRBJ2-3; D call uncertain. This CDR3 has 13 amino acids. Trimming left V 4 bases short and J 2 bases short, with 7 bases between. The germline CDR1 and CDR2 sequences are ENHRY and SYGVKD.

This clone showed up just a few times. V and J are TRBV5-4 and TRBJ2-7; TRBD2 matches 12 bases. The CDR3 contains 16 residues. Looked up from germline, CDR1 is SGHNT and CDR2 is YYREEE (reference sequence). Losses at the gene ends were 0 bases for V and 3 bases for J; bases not matched to a gene: 4. The CDR3 DNA follows: TGTGCCAGCAGCTTGGTTCGGACTAGCGGGAACTACGAGCAGTACTTC. Translating it yields CASSLVRTSGNYEQYF.

This chain joins TRBV15 and TRBJ2-3; TRBD2 agrees at 7 bases. With V trimmed by 0 bases and J by 3 bases, 15 bases remained unmatched. This CDR3 region has 19 residues. Germline CDR1 reads LNHNV; CDR2 reads YYDKDF (reference sequence). The CDR3 nucleotides are TGTGCCACCAGCAGAGATTTTCCGGGGGGACGGTTAGGTACAGATACGCAGTATTTT. This codes for CATSRDFPGGRLGTDTQYF.

There are a few counts of this clone. The CDR3 coding sequence is TGTGCCTGGAGTGTACAGGAGAAGGAGCGACAGTACTTC. This sequence encodes CAWSVQEKERQYF. The V and J genes are TRBV30 and TRBJ2-7, with D possibly matching TRBD1 (5 bases). Germline V gene sequence: CDR1 GTSNPN, CDR2 SVGIG (reference sequence). V was clipped by 0 bases and J by 10 bases, with 16 bases between them. This CDR3 is built from 13 residues.

The chain links TRBV6-1 to TRBJ2-2, with TRBD2 as a possible D gene (5 bases). CDR1 and CDR2 (germline): MNHNS, SASEGT. The CDR3 has 16 amino acids. Trimming cost V 4 bases and J 4 bases, with 16 bases left between them. The CDR3 nucleotides read TGTGCCAGCAGTGCGAGATGGACTCTAAGCACCGGGGAGCTGTTTTTT. Translated: CASSARWTLSTGELFF.

This clone has just a few counts. The J gene is TRBJ2-1, the V gene TRBV19; tentatively, D is TRBD1 (6 bases). Trimming removed 7 bases at V and 2 bases at J, with 9 bases between. This CDR3 has 13 amino acids. The germline V gene encodes CDR1 LNHDA and CDR2 SQIVND (reference sequence). CDR3 bases: TGTGCCAGTACCCGGGACACCTACAATGAGCAGTTCTTC. The encoded protein is CASTRDTYNEQFF.

This clone has a handful of counts. The rearrangement links TRBV25-1 to TRBJ1-1; no firm D call. The germline CDR1 and CDR2 sequences are MGHDK and SYGVNS. The V gene lost 9 bases and the J gene lost 2 bases, with 19 bases spanning the gap. The CDR3 has 15 residues. CDR3 DNA: TGTGCCAGAACCACAATCGAGGGCTTTAACACTGAAGCTTTCTTT. Amino acids: CARTTIEGFNTEAFF.

The chain recombines TRBV5-6 with TRBJ2-3; TRBD2 matches 9 bases. Germline V CDR1 and CDR2: SGHDT, YYEEEE. The CDR3 totals 16 residues. The trim removed 0 bases at V and 2 bases at J, leaving 4 bases unmatched. In DNA, the CDR3 is TGTGCCAGCAGCTTGGTTGCGGGAGGGCCCACAGATACGCAGTATTTT. Translated, it gives CASSLVAGGPTDTQYF.

This clone was detected a few times. This rearrangement joins TRBV2 to TRBJ2-1; D is unclear. The germline V and J ends were trimmed by 3 bases and 3 bases, with 6 bases remaining between them. The germline V gene has CDR1 SNHLY and CDR2 FYNNEI. This CDR3 has 13 amino acids. The CDR3 loop is CASSEVDYNEQFF. The CDR3 DNA is TGTGCCAGCAGTGAGGTAGACTACAATGAGCAGTTCTTC.

This chain links TRBV5-1 with TRBJ2-3; no firm D call. The length of the CDR3 is 14 residues. Deletions cut 6 bases from V and 4 bases from J, with 15 bases between. Germline V gene sequence: CDR1 SGHRS, CDR2 YFSETQ. The CDR3 coding sequence is TGCGCCAGCAAAGGTCAGGTGGGCCCAGATACGCAGTATTTT. Translating gives CASKGQVGPDTQYF.

This clone was seen only a few times. The chain combines TRBV7-9 with TRBJ2-1, with 15 bases matching TRBD2. The CDR3 totals 18 residues. J was trimmed by 1 base and V by 4 bases; bases with no gene match: 5. Germline assignment: CDR1 SEHNR and CDR2 FQNEAQ (reference sequence). This CDR3 is CASSSRTSGRGSYNEQFF. CDR3 sequence (DNA): TGTGCCAGCAGCTCCCGGACTAGCGGGAGGGGTTCCTACAATGAGCAGTTCTTC.

The chain combines TRBV4-2 with TRBJ2-2; D is ambiguous. Trimming stripped 1 base from V and 8 bases from J, with 14 bases between. The CDR3 length is 15 residues. The germline V gene has CDR1 LGHNA and CDR2 YNFKEQ. CDR3 coding DNA: TGTGCCAGCAGCCAAGGTCGATCGATAGCAGGGGAGCTGTTTTTT. Translated, it gives CASSQGRSIAGELFF.

This clone has more than one count but fewer than ten. The V call is TRBV6-6, the J call TRBJ1-5, with TRBD1 identical over 9 bases. This CDR3 comprises 16 residues. Germline loops: CDR1 MNHNY, CDR2 SVGAGI (reference sequence). V lost 5 bases, J lost 2 bases, and 7 bases stayed unmatched. The DNA for the CDR3 is TGTGCCAGCAGTCACGGGGACAGGGCAGGCAATCAGCCCCAGCATTTT. Translation: CASSHGDRAGNQPQHF.

The genes are TRBV28 and TRBJ2-5; the match to TRBD1 covers 10 bases. From germline, CDR1 is MDHEN and CDR2 SYDVKM. The CDR3 runs to 15 residues. After removal of 10 bases from V and 4 bases from J, the junction contained 12 bases not matched to a gene. For the CDR3, the DNA is TGTGCCACCACGATGGGGACAGGGGCCACAGAGACCCAGTACTTC. It codes for CATTMGTGATETQYF.

This chain joins TRBV28 and TRBJ2-5; 8 bases line up with TRBD2. The CDR3 runs 14 residues. From germline, CDR1 is MDHEN and CDR2 SYDVKM. With 9 bases clipped from V and 6 bases from J, the junction kept 12 bases outside the gene matches. As DNA, the CDR3 is TGTGCCAGTTGCACGGGAGGGGGTCTGAAGACCCAGTACTTC. Its translation is CASCTGGGLKTQYF. Looking up the rest from reference TRBV28 and TRBJ2-5 gives the full variable domain: DVKVTQSSRYLVKRTGEKVFLECVQDMDHENMFWYRQDPGLGLRLIYFSYDVKMKEKGDIPEGYSVSREKKERFSLILESASTNQTSMYLCASCTGGGLKTQYFGPGTRLLVL.

V and J are TRBV18 and TRBJ2-3; D gene unclear. CDR3 size: 13 residues. In germline, CDR1 is KGHSH, CDR2 LQKENI. V was clipped by 2 bases and J by 10 bases, with 13 bases between them. The CDR3 DNA reads TGTGCCAGCTCACCAGCCGACCTACGGGCGCAGTATTTT. Its translation: CASSPADLRAQYF. Complete variable domain (other parts from reference TRBV18 and TRBJ2-3): NAGVMQNPRHLVRRRGQEARLRCSPMKGHSHVYWYRQLPEEGLKFMVYLQKENIIDESGMPKERFSAEFPKEGPSILRIQQVVRGDSAAYFCASSPADLRAQYFGPGTRLTVL.

The chain links TRBV28 to TRBJ2-2; 9 bases are a match to TRBD1. The germline V gene encodes CDR1 MDHEN and CDR2 SYDVKM. Trimming removed 6 bases from V and 3 bases from J; junction bases left unmatched: 17. The CDR3 is made up of 19 amino acids. The CDR3: CASSIAGLAWDRDTGELFF. For the CDR3, the DNA is TGTGCCAGCAGCATAGCTGGTTTGGCCTGGGACAGGGACACCGGGGAGCTGTTTTTT. Complete variable domain (other parts from reference TRBV28 and TRBJ2-2): DVKVTQSSRYLVKRTGEKVFLECVQDMDHENMFWYRQDPGLGLRLIYFSYDVKMKEKGDIPEGYSVSREKKERFSLILESASTNQTSMYLCASSIAGLAWDRDTGELFFGEGSRLTVL.

The V call is TRBV7-2, the J call TRBJ2-3, with D possibly matching TRBD1 (6 bases). The germline CDR1 and CDR2 sequences are SGHTA and FQGNSA. This CDR3 is built from 16 residues. The V end was cut by 2 bases, the J end by 0 bases, with 12 bases between. CDR3 sequence reads: CASSLRGTYSTDTQYF. The CDR3 DNA follows: TGTGCCAGCAGCTTAAGGGGGACGTACAGCACAGATACGCAGTATTTT.

This clone was counted a few times. The J gene is TRBJ2-1, the V gene TRBV28; 10 bases are shared with TRBD1. CDR3 length: 18 amino acids. CDR1 and CDR2 from the germline V gene are MDHEN and SYDVKM. V gave up 6 bases and J gave up 6 bases; unmatched junction bases: 17. CDR3 sequence reads: CASRLTRDRGRRGNEQFF. CDR3 nucleotide sequence: TGTGCCAGCAGACTGACCCGGGACAGGGGACGGAGAGGCAATGAGCAGTTCTTC.

This clone appeared a few times. The V and J genes are TRBV9 and TRBJ1-2; TRBD1 aligns across 7 bases. J was trimmed by 0 bases and V by 3 bases; bases with no gene match: 11. Germline assignment: CDR1 SGDLS and CDR2 YYNGEE. The CDR3 is 17 amino acids. The CDR3 DNA reads as TGTGCCAGCAGCGCCCCGGGACAGAGGGGTACTAACTATGGCTACACCTTC. Translating gives CASSAPGQRGTNYGYTF.